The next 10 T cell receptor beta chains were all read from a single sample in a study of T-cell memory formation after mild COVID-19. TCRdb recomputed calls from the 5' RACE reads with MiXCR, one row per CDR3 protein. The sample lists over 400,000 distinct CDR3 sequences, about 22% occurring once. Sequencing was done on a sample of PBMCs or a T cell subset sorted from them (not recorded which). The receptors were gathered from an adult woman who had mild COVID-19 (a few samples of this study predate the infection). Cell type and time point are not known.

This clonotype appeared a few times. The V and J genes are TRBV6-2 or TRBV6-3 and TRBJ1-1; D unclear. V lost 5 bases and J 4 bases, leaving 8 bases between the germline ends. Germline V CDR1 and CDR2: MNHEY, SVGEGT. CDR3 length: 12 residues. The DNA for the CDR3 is TGTGCCAGCAGTCCGGGCAGCACTGAAGCTTTCTTT. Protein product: CASSPGSTEAFF.

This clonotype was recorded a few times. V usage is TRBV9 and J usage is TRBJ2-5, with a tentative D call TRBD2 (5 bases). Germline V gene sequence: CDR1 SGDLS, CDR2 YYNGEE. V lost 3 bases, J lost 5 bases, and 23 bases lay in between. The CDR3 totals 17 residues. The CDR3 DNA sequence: TGTGCCAGCAGCGCTTCTGAAGTACCACTAGTTGCGGAGACCCAGTACTTC. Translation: CASSASEVPLVAETQYF.

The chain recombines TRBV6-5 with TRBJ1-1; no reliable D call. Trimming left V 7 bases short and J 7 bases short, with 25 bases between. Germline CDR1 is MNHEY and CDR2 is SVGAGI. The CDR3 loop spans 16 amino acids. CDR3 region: CASTLRSGRLGGEAFF. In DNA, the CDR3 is TGTGCCAGCACCCTCCGGTCTGGAAGGCTTGGTGGTGAAGCTTTCTTT.

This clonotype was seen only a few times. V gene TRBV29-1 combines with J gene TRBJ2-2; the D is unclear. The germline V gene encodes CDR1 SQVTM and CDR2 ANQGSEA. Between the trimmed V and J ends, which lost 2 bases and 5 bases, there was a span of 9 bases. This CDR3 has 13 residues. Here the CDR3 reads CSVEKGWTGELFF. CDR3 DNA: TGCAGCGTTGAAAAGGGTTGGACCGGGGAGCTGTTTTTT.

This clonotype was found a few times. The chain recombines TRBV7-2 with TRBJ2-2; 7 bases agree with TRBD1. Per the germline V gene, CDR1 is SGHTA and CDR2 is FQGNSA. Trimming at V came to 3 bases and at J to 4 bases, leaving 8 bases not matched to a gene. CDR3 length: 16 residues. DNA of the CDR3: TGTGCCAGCAGCTTTGGGGCCCCAGGGGGCACCGGGGAGCTGTTTTTT. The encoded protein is CASSFGAPGGTGELFF.

CDR3 in amino acids: CASSKTPGVGQETQYF. The CDR3 region has the DNA TGTGCCAGCAGTAAAACTCCAGGGGTGGGCCAAGAGACCCAGTACTTC. The rearrangement links TRBV6-5 to TRBJ2-5, with D possibly TRBD1 on 6 matching bases. Germline lookup yields CDR1 MNHEY and CDR2 SVGAGI. Trimming pared 5 bases from V and 1 base from J, leaving 17 bases between. The CDR3 extends over 16 amino acids.

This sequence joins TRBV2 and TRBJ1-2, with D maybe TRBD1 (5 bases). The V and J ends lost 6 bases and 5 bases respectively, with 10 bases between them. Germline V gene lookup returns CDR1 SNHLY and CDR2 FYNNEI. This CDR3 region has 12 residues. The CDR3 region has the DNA TGTGCCAGCAGGGGGACTTCGTATGGCTACACCTTC. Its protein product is CASRGTSYGYTF.

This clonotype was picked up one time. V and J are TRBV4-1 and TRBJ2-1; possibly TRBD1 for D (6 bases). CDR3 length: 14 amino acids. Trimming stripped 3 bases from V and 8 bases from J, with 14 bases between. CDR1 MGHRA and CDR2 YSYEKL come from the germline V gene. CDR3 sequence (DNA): TGCGCCAGCAGCCAGGGGGCAGCCGGCGATGAGCAGTTCTTC. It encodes CASSQGAAGDEQFF.

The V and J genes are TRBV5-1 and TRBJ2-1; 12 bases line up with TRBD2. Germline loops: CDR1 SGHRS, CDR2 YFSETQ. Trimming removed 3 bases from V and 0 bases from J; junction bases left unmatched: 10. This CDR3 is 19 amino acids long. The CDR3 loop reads CASSSPVGLAGSSYNEQFF. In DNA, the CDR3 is TGCGCCAGCAGCTCGCCGGTCGGACTAGCGGGGAGCTCCTACAATGAGCAGTTCTTC.

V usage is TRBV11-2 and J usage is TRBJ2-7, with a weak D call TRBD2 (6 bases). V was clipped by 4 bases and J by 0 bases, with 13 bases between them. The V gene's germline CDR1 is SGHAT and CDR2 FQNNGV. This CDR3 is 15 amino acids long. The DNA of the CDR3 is TGTGCCAGCAGCTCCATTGGGGGGAGCTCCTACGAGCAGTACTTC. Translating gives CASSSIGGSSYEQYF.